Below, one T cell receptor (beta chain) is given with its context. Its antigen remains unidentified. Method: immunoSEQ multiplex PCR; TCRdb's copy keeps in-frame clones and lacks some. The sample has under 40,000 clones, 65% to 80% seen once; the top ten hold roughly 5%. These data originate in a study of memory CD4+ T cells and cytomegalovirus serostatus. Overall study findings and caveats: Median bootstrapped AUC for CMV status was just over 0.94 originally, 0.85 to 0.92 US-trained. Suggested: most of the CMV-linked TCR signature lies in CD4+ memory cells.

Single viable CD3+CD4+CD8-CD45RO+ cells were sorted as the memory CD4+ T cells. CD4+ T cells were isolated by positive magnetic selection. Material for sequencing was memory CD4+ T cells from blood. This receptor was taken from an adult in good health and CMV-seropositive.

In nucleotides, the CDR3 is TGTGCCAGTAGTATAGATAAGAAGAGGACAGATACGCAGTATTTT. Translation gives CASSIDKKRTDTQYF. This rearrangement joins TRBV19 to TRBJ2-3; the D is unclear. Trimming pared 0 bases from V and 3 bases from J, leaving 10 bases between. CDR3 size: 15 residues. Germline V lookup: CDR1 LNHDA, CDR2 SQIVND (reference sequence).